This TCR beta chain comes out of a study of blood T cell repertoires in COVID-19. Background on the study: Spain, Italy and the United States supplied samples that represented acute and convalescent COVID-19. T cells, B-cell-depleted T cells, or PBMCs provided the cDNA or gDNA that served as material.

The CDR3 is made up of 14 amino acids. From germline, CDR1 is LGHDT and CDR2 YNNKEL (reference sequence). V was trimmed by 3 bases and J by 4 bases, leaving 12 bases between them. Authors' data handling: Nucleated cell number was recorded as an estimate derived from reference gene primer amplification. Clones were read by immunoSEQ multiplex PCR, and TCRdb kept only the in-frame ones, dropping some. D and trimming come from the DNA, and the V and J calls and clone size come from that table. The repertoire consists of 210,000 or so clones, with 88% occurring once and the leading ten covering around 2.8%.

The sequence derives from a woman aged 60-75 years with acute or convalescent COVID-19. The sequencing sample was made of peripheral blood. The chain carries TRBV3-1 (or the pseudogene TRBV3-2) and TRBJ1-2; possible D gene TRBD1, 5 bases. This chain's CDR3 is CASSHRQQLYGYTF. CDR3 in DNA: TGTGCCAGCAGCCATAGACAGCAACTCTATGGCTACACCTTC.